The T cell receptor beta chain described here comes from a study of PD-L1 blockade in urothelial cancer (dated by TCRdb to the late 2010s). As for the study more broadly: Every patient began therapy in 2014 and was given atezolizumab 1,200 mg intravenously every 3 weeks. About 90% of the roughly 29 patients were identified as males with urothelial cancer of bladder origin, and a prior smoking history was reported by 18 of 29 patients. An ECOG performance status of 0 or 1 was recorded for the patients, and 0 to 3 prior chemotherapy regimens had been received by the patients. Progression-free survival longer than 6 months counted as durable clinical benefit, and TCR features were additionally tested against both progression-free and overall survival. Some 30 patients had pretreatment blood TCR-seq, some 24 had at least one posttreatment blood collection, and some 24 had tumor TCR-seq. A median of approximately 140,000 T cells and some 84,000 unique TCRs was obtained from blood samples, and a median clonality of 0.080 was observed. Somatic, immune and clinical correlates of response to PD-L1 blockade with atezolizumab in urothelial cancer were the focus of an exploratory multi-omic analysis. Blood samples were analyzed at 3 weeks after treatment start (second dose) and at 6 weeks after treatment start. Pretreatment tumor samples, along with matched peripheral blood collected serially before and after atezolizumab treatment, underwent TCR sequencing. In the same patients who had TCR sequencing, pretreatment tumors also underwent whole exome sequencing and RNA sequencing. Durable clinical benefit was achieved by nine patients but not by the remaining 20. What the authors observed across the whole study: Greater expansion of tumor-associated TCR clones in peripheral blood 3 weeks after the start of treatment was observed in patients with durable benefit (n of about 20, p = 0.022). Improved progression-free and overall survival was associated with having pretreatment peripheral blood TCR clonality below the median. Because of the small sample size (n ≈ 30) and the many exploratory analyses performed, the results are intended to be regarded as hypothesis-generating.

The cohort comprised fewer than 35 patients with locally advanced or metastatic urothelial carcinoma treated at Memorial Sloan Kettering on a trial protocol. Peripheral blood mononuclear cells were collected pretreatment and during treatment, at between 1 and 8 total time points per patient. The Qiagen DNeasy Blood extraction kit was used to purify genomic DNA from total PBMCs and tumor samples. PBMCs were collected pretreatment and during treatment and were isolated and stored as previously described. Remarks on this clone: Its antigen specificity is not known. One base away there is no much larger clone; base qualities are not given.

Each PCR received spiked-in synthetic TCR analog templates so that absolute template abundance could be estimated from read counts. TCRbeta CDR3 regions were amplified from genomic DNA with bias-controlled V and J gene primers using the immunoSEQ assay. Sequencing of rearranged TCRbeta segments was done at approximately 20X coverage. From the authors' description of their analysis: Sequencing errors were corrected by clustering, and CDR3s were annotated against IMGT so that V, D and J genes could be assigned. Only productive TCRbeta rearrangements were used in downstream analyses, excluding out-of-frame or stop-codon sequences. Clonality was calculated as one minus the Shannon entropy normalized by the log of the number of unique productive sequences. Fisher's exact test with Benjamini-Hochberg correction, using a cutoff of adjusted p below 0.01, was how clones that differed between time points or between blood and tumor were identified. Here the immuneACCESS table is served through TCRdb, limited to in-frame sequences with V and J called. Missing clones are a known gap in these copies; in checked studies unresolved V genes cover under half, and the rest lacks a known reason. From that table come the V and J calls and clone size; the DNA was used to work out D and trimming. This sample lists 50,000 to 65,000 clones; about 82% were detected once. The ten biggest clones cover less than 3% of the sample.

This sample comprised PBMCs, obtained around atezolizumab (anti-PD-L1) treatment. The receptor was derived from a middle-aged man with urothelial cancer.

The CDR3 reads CASSYFGQGQETQYF. The DNA is as follows: TGTGCCAGCAGTTACTTCGGACAGGGCCAAGAGACCCAGTACTTC. This chain is built from TRBV6-5 and TRBJ2-5, with 8 bases aligning to TRBD1. At the junction V is shortened by 1 base and J by 1 base; bases outside the gene matches: 2. The CDR3 spans 15 residues, from the cysteine through the phenylalanine. CDR3 DNA is the only sequence kept; it has 45 bases, read in frame from the first base. CDR1 and CDR2 are read off the germline V gene as MNHEY and SVGAGI.